These 19 T cell receptor beta chains were all obtained from the same sample, sequenced in a study of control samples from healthy donors and cancer patients (dated by TCRdb to 2020 to 2021). Receptors were amplified or captured by the immunoSEQ multiplex PCR assay. The immuneACCESS repertoire file appears here via TCRdb, limited to in-frame rearrangements. These files lack a portion of the clones; in checked studies, under half of the deficit traces to unresolved V genes, and the cause of the others is not known. A total of 120,000 or so clones appear in this sample, more than 85% of them only once. The ten largest clones take up around 1.8% of the sample. The specimen sequenced was blood. These receptors all come from a man aged 18 to 35 in good health.

V gene TRBV6-2 or TRBV6-3 combines with J gene TRBJ1-6; 10 nucleotides line up with TRBD1. Germline assignment: CDR1 MNHEY and CDR2 SVGEGT. CDR3 size: 14 residues. After removal of 4 bases from V and 10 bases from J, the junction contained 4 bases not matched to a gene. In DNA, the CDR3 is TGTGCCAGCAGTTCGGGACAGGGGAACTCACCCCTCCACTTT. Amino acids: CASSSGQGNSPLHF.

V usage is TRBV4-1 and J usage is TRBJ1-2, with 8 bases lining up with TRBD1. CDR1 MGHRA and CDR2 YSYEKL come from the germline V gene. V dropped 6 bases and J dropped 2; count of bases not matched to a gene: 5. CDR3 length equals 14 residues. In DNA form, the CDR3 reads TGCGCCAGCAGTCTTGACAGGGGAAACTATGGCTACACCTTC. It specifies CASSLDRGNYGYTF.

The V gene is TRBV28, the J gene TRBJ1-1, with 10 bases fitting TRBD1. Germline trimming cut 4 bases from V and 5 bases from J; bases unmatched to any gene: 13. Germline V gene sequence: CDR1 MDHEN, CDR2 SYDVKM. This CDR3 is built from 17 residues. The CDR3 loop reads CASSSRGTGVGGTEAFF. CDR3 in DNA: TGTGCCAGCAGTTCCCGAGGGACAGGGGTAGGAGGAACTGAAGCTTTCTTT. The complete variable domain, with remaining parts taken from reference TRBV28 and TRBJ1-1, reads DVKVTQSSRYLVKRTGEKVFLECVQDMDHENMFWYRQDPGLGLRLIYFSYDVKMKEKGDIPEGYSVSREKKERFSLILESASTNQTSMYLCASSSRGTGVGGTEAFFGQGTRLTVV.

V is TRBV28 and J is TRBJ2-1; no reliable D call. Trimming shortened V by 10 bases and J by 10 bases, and 20 bases separated the two germline ends. This CDR3 spans 13 amino acids. CDR1 is MDHEN, CDR2 SYDVKM, per germline. DNA for the CDR3: TGTGCCATCCTGACCCCGGAACGCAACGAGCAGTTCTTC. It translates to CAILTPERNEQFF.

The rearrangement joins TRBV5-4 to TRBJ2-5; 9 bases map to TRBD2. This CDR3 comprises 15 residues. Germline-derived CDR1 and CDR2 are SGHNT and YYREEE (reference sequence). V trimming: 1 base; J trimming: 7 bases; junction bases outside the gene matches: 8. CDR3 nucleotide sequence: TGTGCCAGCAGCTTGTCCGCTAGCGGGATAGGGACCCAGTACTTC. It encodes CASSLSASGIGTQYF.

In DNA, the CDR3 is TGTGCCAGCAGTTCTCCGTCGACAGGGCGTGGGGAGCAGTACTTC. Its translation is CASSSPSTGRGEQYF. The V and J genes are TRBV27 and TRBJ2-7; 7 positions match TRBD1. Per the germline V gene, CDR1 is MNHEY and CDR2 is SMNVEV (reference sequence). V shed 4 bases and J 7 bases; nucleotides not matched to a gene: 13. This CDR3 has 15 amino acids.

V and J are TRBV4-1 and TRBJ1-1; no clear D. Germline CDR1 is MGHRA and CDR2 is YSYEKL. Trimming stripped 4 bases from V and 4 bases from J, with 19 bases between. The CDR3 contains 16 residues. CDR3 DNA: TGCGCCAGCAGCCTCGGCAACCGGGCCCAAGGCACTGAAGCTTTCTTT. This encodes CASSLGNRAQGTEAFF.

CDR3: CASTAFGGEGYEQYF. The CDR3 nucleotides read TGTGCCAGCACCGCTTTTGGGGGGGAGGGCTACGAGCAGTACTTC. The chain employs TRBV28 and TRBJ2-7; 7 bases are a match to TRBD2. The trim removed 7 bases at V and 3 bases at J, leaving 12 bases unmatched. In germline, CDR1 is MDHEN, CDR2 SYDVKM. The CDR3 runs 15 residues.

This clone was counted only a few times. The V gene is TRBV7-9, the J gene TRBJ2-3; 7 bases fit TRBD1. The CDR3 length is 15 residues. CDR1 and CDR2 (germline): SEHNR, FQNEAQ (reference sequence). The V gene end was trimmed by 3 bases and the J gene end by 1 base; junction bases not matched to a gene: 4. As DNA, the CDR3 is TGTGCCAGCAGCTTCAGGGGGATAGGCACAGATACGCAGTATTTT. It translates to CASSFRGIGTDTQYF.

This chain connects TRBV5-1 to TRBJ1-1; D unclear. Germline V gene sequence: CDR1 SGHRS, CDR2 YFSETQ. The CDR3 runs to 14 residues. The V gene lost 3 bases and the J gene lost 1 base, with 10 bases spanning the gap. The CDR3 loop is CASSYIPGNTEAFF. Written as DNA, the CDR3 is TGCGCCAGCAGCTACATCCCAGGGAACACTGAAGCTTTCTTT.

The V gene is TRBV6-5, the J gene TRBJ2-7; 10 bases align to TRBD2. Germline assignment: CDR1 MNHEY and CDR2 SVGAGI. With V trimmed by 5 bases and J by 6 bases, 7 bases remained unmatched. The CDR3 has 14 amino acids. CDR3 sequence (DNA): TGTGCCAGCAGTCCTCTAGCGGGAGTTGGCGAGCAGTACTTC. Protein sequence: CASSPLAGVGEQYF.

This clone has only one observation. The chain couples TRBV9 to TRBJ2-1; D may be TRBD2 (6 bases). Trimming left V 1 base short and J 1 base short, with 9 bases between. This CDR3 region has 15 residues. Germline CDR1 reads SGDLS; CDR2 reads YYNGEE. The CDR3 loop is CASSVTGSSYNEQFF. The CDR3 bases are TGTGCCAGCAGCGTAACCGGGAGTTCCTACAATGAGCAGTTCTTC.

The rearrangement links TRBV7-2 to TRBJ2-7, with D possibly being TRBD2 (5 bases). Germline values: CDR1 SGHTA, CDR2 FQGNSA. The V end was cut by 1 base, the J end by 2 bases, with 12 bases between. This CDR3 has 15 amino acids. DNA for the CDR3: TGTGCCAGCAGCTTAGATACCTTGGAGGCCTACGAGCAGTACTTC. Translation gives CASSLDTLEAYEQYF.

This chain uses TRBV7-9 with TRBJ1-2, with D perhaps matching TRBD1 (5 bases). Trimming shortened V by 5 bases and J by 5 bases, and 15 bases separated the two germline ends. This CDR3 spans 14 amino acids. Germline V gene sequence: CDR1 SEHNR, CDR2 FQNEAQ (reference sequence). DNA of the CDR3: TGTGCCAGCAGCCCAACCACAGCAGGGTATGGCTACACCTTC. It codes for CASSPTTAGYGYTF.

The V call is TRBV6-6, the J call TRBJ2-7; the D gene is possibly TRBD2 (6 bases). The CDR3 covers 12 residues. CDR1 is MNHNY and CDR2 is SVGAGI in the germline V gene (reference sequence). V lost 11 bases, J lost 4 bases, and 15 bases lay in between. CDR3 nucleotides: TGTGCCGCAGGCGGGATCTATTACGAGCAGTACTTC. It is translated as CAAGGIYYEQYF.

This rearrangement joins TRBV5-1 to TRBJ2-7; 10 nucleotides align to TRBD1. The CDR3 runs 15 residues. The V gene end was trimmed by 4 bases and the J gene end by 1 base; junction bases not matched to a gene: 5. Germline CDR1 SGHRS, CDR2 YFSETQ. The CDR3 loop is CASSATGGDSYEQYF. In DNA, the CDR3 is TGCGCCAGCAGCGCGACAGGGGGCGATTCCTACGAGCAGTACTTC.

This chain connects TRBV9 to TRBJ2-5; D is unresolved. Germline lookup yields CDR1 SGDLS and CDR2 YYNGEE. The CDR3 has 15 amino acids. Between the trimmed V and J ends, which lost 0 bases and 2 bases, there was a span of 11 bases. The CDR3 here is CASSVGNAEQETQYF. The DNA for the CDR3 is TGTGCCAGCAGCGTAGGGAATGCAGAACAAGAGACCCAGTACTTC.

The rearrangement joins TRBV21-1 to TRBJ1-2; the table's D call, TRBD1, was not checked against the DNA. TRBV21-1 is a pseudogene locus. This CDR3 spans 13 amino acids. The CDR3 sequence: CASSATHRVGYTF. The CDR3 coding sequence is TGTGCCAGCAGTGCCACACACAGGGTCGGCTACACCTTC.

This clone was detected a few times. This rearrangement joins TRBV4-3 to TRBJ2-6; 11 bases line up with TRBD2. Germline values: CDR1 LGHNA, CDR2 YSLEER. This CDR3 spans 19 amino acids. V shed 3 bases, J shed 2 bases, and the junction held 9 bases outside the gene matches. The CDR3 sequence is CASSHQTIAGGAGANVLTF. The CDR3 coding sequence is TGCGCCAGCAGCCATCAAACGATAGCGGGAGGGGCTGGGGCCAACGTCCTGACTTTC.